These T cell receptor beta chains were read from a single sample in a study of PD-1 blockade in classical Hodgkin lymphoma. TCRdb's table, derived via immunoSEQ multiplex PCR, lists solely in-frame clones and lacks some. The sample records about 13,000 clones, 84% being singletons. The sequences come from peripheral blood mononuclear cells (PBMCs), collected at baseline. These receptors were obtained from a human donor with classical Hodgkin lymphoma. Both conserved end residues are trimmed from each CDR3. Fields, in order: J gene, V gene, CDR3 protein.

j_call: TRBJ1-1; v_call: TRBV2; cdr3_aa: ASSEPAMNTEAF
j_call: TRBJ2-1; v_call: TRBV30; cdr3_aa: AWEQGGLGDEQF
j_call: TRBJ1-4; v_call: TRBV4-1; cdr3_aa: ASSRGKTNEKLF
j_call: TRBJ2-1; v_call: TRBV19; cdr3_aa: ASSTGETGGYNEQF
j_call: TRBJ2-2; v_call: TRBV30; cdr3_aa: AWSVQSTGELF
j_call: TRBJ1-1; v_call: TRBV20-1; cdr3_aa: SANSRQGAF
j_call: TRBJ2-2; v_call: TRBV28; cdr3_aa: ASTGLAGGRGGTGELF
j_call: TRBJ1-6; v_call: TRBV27; cdr3_aa: ASSLRPSSYNSPLH
j_call: TRBJ2-1; v_call: TRBV7-9; cdr3_aa: ASSAGRWLAGGNNEQF
j_call: TRBJ1-5; v_call: TRBV19; cdr3_aa: ASSRTGGNSNQPQH
j_call: TRBJ2-7; v_call: TRBV18; cdr3_aa: ASSASPGTSGREQY
j_call: TRBJ2-1; v_call: TRBV4-3; cdr3_aa: ASSQDPHKYNNEQF
j_call: TRBJ1-5; v_call: TRBV28; cdr3_aa: ASRPSGGGRN
j_call: TRBJ2-1; v_call: TRBV7-2; cdr3_aa: ASSSILDNEQF
j_call: TRBJ2-6; v_call: TRBV11-2; cdr3_aa: ASSSHGPSSGANVLT
j_call: TRBJ1-1; v_call: TRBV18; cdr3_aa: ASFFGPPGTEAF
j_call: TRBJ2-5; v_call: TRBV18; cdr3_aa: ASSLARRETQY
j_call: TRBJ2-3; v_call: TRBV28; cdr3_aa: ATVIRGTGRTDTQY
j_call: TRBJ1-4; v_call: TRBV25-1; cdr3_aa: ASRNSRGSGEKLF
j_call: TRBJ2-3; v_call: TRBV27; cdr3_aa: ASSPSLAEADTQY
j_call: TRBJ2-3; v_call: TRBV18; cdr3_aa: ASSLSTDTQY
j_call: TRBJ2-5; v_call: TRBV6-5; cdr3_aa: ASGDRAGETQY
j_call: TRBJ2-5; v_call: TRBV7-8; cdr3_aa: AVTGETQY
j_call: TRBJ2-1; v_call: TRBV2; cdr3_aa: ASSEGLRGEQF
j_call: TRBJ2-1; v_call: TRBV19; cdr3_aa: ASSAGLAGNEQF
j_call: TRBJ1-3; v_call: TRBV6-6; cdr3_aa: ASSRGRNSGNTIY
j_call: TRBJ2-2; v_call: TRBV5-1; cdr3_aa: ASSYGQAGGELF
j_call: TRBJ1-2; v_call: TRBV10-3; cdr3_aa: AISVPGYDLYT
j_call: TRBJ1-5; v_call: TRBV28; cdr3_aa: ASSPSPGQGFIGNQPQH
j_call: TRBJ2-5; v_call: TRBV4-2; cdr3_aa: ASSPLPLAGVRWVETQY
j_call: TRBJ1-2; v_call: TRBV25-1; cdr3_aa: ASSAPAGYT
j_call: TRBJ1-5; v_call: TRBV5-4; cdr3_aa: ASSEGLDQPQH
j_call: TRBJ1-5; v_call: TRBV19; cdr3_aa: ASSSLQGQSNQPQH
j_call: TRBJ2-1; v_call: TRBV7-3; cdr3_aa: ASSPGQYNEQF
j_call: TRBJ2-2; v_call: TRBV11-2; cdr3_aa: ASSLRGLTGELF
j_call: TRBJ1-3; v_call: TRBV6-1; cdr3_aa: ASSEVWQGGFGNTIY
j_call: TRBJ1-1; v_call: TRBV28; cdr3_aa: ASSPPRTGRTEAF